Described below is a single TCR beta chain sequence and its context. The data originate from a study of blood T cell repertoires in COVID-19. On the study more broadly: COVID-19 samples, acute and convalescent, were from the United States, Italy and Spain. T cells, B-cell-depleted T cells, or PBMCs provided the cDNA or gDNA that served as material.

Methods used by the authors: Reference gene primer amplification yielded estimated nucleated cell counts. Here immunoSEQ multiplex PCR was the method, and the copy in TCRdb shows in-frame clones only, minus some. D and trimming come from the DNA, and the V and J calls and clone size come from that table. This table holds some 44,000 clones, over 80% found once. Germline loops: CDR1 ENHRY, CDR2 SYGVKD. The CDR3 is 15 amino acids. V lost 6 bases and J lost 7; bases outside the gene matches: 11. This rearrangement joins TRBV10-3 to TRBJ2-1; 8 nucleotides align to TRBD2. The sequence was obtained from a man aged 60-69 years with active COVID-19. Sequenced input: peripheral blood. The CDR3 loop is CAIRSTSGQLNEQFF. The CDR3 DNA reads TGTGCCATCAGGAGCACTAGCGGCCAGTTGAATGAGCAGTTCTTC.